This paragraph reports one T cell receptor beta chain. Its antigen remains unknown. cDNA prepared by RNA extraction and subsequent reverse transcription served as the template for sequencing. Sequencing was performed with immunoSEQ multiplex PCR; in TCRdb, only in-frame clones are kept and a portion is missing. The profile shows over 85,000 clones, around 45% of them singletons. This sample was included in a study of CD8+ T cells in alopecia areata. Study overall: Patients received oral tofacitinib, 5 to 10 mg twice daily, for moderate-to-severe alopecia areata.

Specimens obtained from alopecia areata patients comprised lesional scalp punch biopsies and peripheral blood. The CDR3 totals 16 residues. Deletions cut 1 base from V and 0 bases from J, with 14 bases between. Germline V gene lookup returns CDR1 SGHKS and CDR2 YYEKEE (reference sequence). Findings and limits, study-wide: Normal scalp had lower clonality than lesional scalp, with alopecia totalis/universalis lesions showing this most strongly.

V and J are TRBV5-5 and TRBJ2-7; D unresolved. The sequencing sample was made of CD4+ T cells sorted from blood. This TCR came from a human donor with alopecia areata. CDR3 nucleotide sequence: TGTGCCAGCAGCTTGATGGCAGGCTACAGCTCCTACGAGCAGTACTTC. Translating it yields CASSLMAGYSSYEQYF.